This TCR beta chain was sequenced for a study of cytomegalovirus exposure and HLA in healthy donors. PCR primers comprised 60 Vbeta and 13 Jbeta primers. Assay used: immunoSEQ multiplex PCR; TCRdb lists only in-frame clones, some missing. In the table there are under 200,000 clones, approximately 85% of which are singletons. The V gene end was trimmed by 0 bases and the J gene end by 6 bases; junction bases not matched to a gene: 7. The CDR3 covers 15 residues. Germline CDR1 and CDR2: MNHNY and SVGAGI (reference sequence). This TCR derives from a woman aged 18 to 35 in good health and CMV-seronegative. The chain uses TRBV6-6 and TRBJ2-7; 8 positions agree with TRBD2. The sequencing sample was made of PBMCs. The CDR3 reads CASSYSFGGRSEQYF. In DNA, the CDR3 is TGTGCCAGCAGTTACTCTTTTGGCGGGAGGTCCGAGCAGTACTTC.